This TCR beta chain was profiled in a study of blood T cell repertoires in COVID-19. For the study at large: COVID-19 samples collected from the United States, Italy and Spain covered acute and convalescent phases.

Sequenced by immunoSEQ multiplex PCR; TCRdb stores in-frame clones only, minus some. The sample includes approximately 380,000 clones, 91% of them seen just once. The study recruited people aged 18 to 89 years across approximately 24 US areas. This CDR3 region has 13 residues. The V end lost 3 bases, the J end lost 4 bases, and 9 bases lay between the germline ends. Germline V CDR1 and CDR2: LNHDA, SQIVND (reference sequence). Sequencing was carried out using PBMCs or T cells enriched from blood (not recorded which). J is TRBJ1-2 and V is TRBV19; weak D call: TRBD1 (5 bases). This receptor was taken from a middle-aged woman who had been exposed to COVID-19. DNA for the CDR3: TGTGCCAGTAGTATGGAAGGGGTCTATGGCTACACCTTC. Translated, it gives CASSMEGVYGYTF. The whole variable domain, filled in from reference TRBV19 and TRBJ1-2, reads DGGITQSPKYLFRKEGQNVTLSCEQNLNHDAMYWYRQDPGQGLRLIYYSQIVNDFQKGDIAEGYSVSREKKESFPLTVTSAQKNPTAFYLCASSMEGVYGYTFGSGTRLTVV.